Listed below are T cell receptor beta chains from one sample, sequenced in a study of regulatory T cells in long-lasting Graves disease. MiXCR, applied by TCRdb to the multiplex PCR reads, yields one record per CDR3 protein. Among 500,000 or so distinct CDR3 sequences, about 16% were seen once, and the ten largest hold 12%. The same sample was also used in a study of T cells in Graves' hyperthyroidism and ophthalmopathy.

The sequencing here drew on peripheral blood mononuclear cells (PBMCs), taken at new diagnosis, from a patient treated with antithyroid drugs. Source of these receptors: a man between 40 and 49 years old with Graves disease. Both conserved end residues are part of each CDR3. A D gene is named only where the DNA matches it firmly. Clone size appears in some rows only: once, few, many, or a class for an expanded clone.

D gene | J gene | V gene | clone size | CDR3 protein | CDR3 DNA
NA | TRBJ2-1 | TRBV7-6 | many | CASSLGQVSSYNEQFF | TGTGCCAGCAGCTTAGGACAGGTTAGCTCCTACAATGAGCAGTTCTTC
NA | TRBJ2-7 | TRBV25-1 | few | CASSQTGQPREQYF | TGTGCCAGCAGTCAAACGGGACAACCGAGGGAGCAGTACTTC
NA | TRBJ2-1 | TRBV7-8 | many | CASSSTMINEQFF | TGTGCCAGCAGCTCCACTATGATCAATGAGCAGTTCTTC
TRBD2 | TRBJ2-1 | TRBV29-1 | NA | CSIGGGGSYNEQFF | TGCAGCATTGGGGGGGGGGGTTCCTACAATGAGCAGTTCTTC
NA | TRBJ2-3 | TRBV2 | NA | CASLGDTQYF | TGTGCCAGCCTAGGGGATACGCAGTATTTT
TRBD2 | TRBJ2-5 | TRBV4-2 | NA | CASSRGLAGNEETQYF | TGTGCCAGCAGCCGTGGACTAGCGGGGAATGAAGAGACCCAGTACTTC
NA | TRBJ1-5 | TRBV28 | many | CASSLSGGMQPQHF | TGTGCCAGCAGTTTATCTGGGGGGATGCAGCCCCAGCATTTT
NA | TRBJ1-3 | TRBV2 | NA | CAINMRSGNTIYF | TGTGCCATCAACATGAGATCTGGAAACACCATATATTTT
NA | TRBJ2-2 | TRBV25-1 | NA | CASSFSLAVTGELFF | TGTGCCAGCAGTTTCTCCTTGGCCGTTACCGGGGAGCTGTTTTTT
TRBD1 | TRBJ2-7 | TRBV20-1 | few | CSALKTGGYEQYF | TGCAGTGCCCTCAAGACAGGGGGCTACGAGCAGTACTTC
NA | TRBJ1-5 | TRBV12-3/TRBV12-4 | many | CASSLGGPQHF | TGTGCCAGCAGTTTGGGGGGGCCCCAGCATTTT
NA | TRBJ2-1 | TRBV7-3 | many | CASSLGAGYEQFF | TGTGCCAGCAGTTTAGGGGCGGGGTACGAGCAGTTCTTC
NA | TRBJ1-3 | TRBV28 | few | CASTGGGYSGNTIYF | TGTGCCAGCACGGGAGGGGGATACAGTGGAAACACCATATATTTT
NA | TRBJ2-5 | TRBV5-6 | NA | CASSGKGREKETQYF | TGTGCCAGCAGTGGTAAAGGCAGGGAAAAAGAGACCCAGTACTTC
TRBD1 | TRBJ2-1 | TRBV20-1 | few | CSARVDRGEQFF | TGCAGTGCTAGAGTCGACAGGGGGGAGCAGTTCTTC
NA | TRBJ1-3 | TRBV2 | many | CASSGAHSGNTIYF | TGTGCCAGCAGTGGGGCACACTCTGGAAACACCATATATTTT
TRBD1 | TRBJ1-1 | TRBV6-1 | NA | CASSFQGAAFF | TGTGCCAGCAGCTTCCAGGGGGCGGCTTTCTTT
TRBD1 | TRBJ2-7 | TRBV30 | many | CAWNPGQGLYEQYF | TGTGCCTGGAACCCCGGACAGGGGCTCTACGAGCAGTACTTC
NA | TRBJ1-1 | TRBV10-1 | many | CASRQDQNTEAFF | TGCGCCAGCAGGCAGGACCAGAACACTGAAGCTTTCTTT
TRBD2 | TRBJ2-7 | TRBV5-5 | many | CASSLSSSGSTRQYF | TGCGCCAGCAGCTTGTCCTCTAGCGGGAGTACGAGGCAGTACTTC
NA | TRBJ1-6 | TRBV6-1 | few | CASSDNNSPLHF | TGTGCCAGCAGCGATAATAATTCACCCCTCCACTTT
TRBD2 | TRBJ2-1 | TRBV5-1 | many | CASSLRAGGSYNEQFF | TGCGCCAGCAGCTTGCGAGCGGGAGGTTCCTACAATGAGCAGTTCTTC
NA | TRBJ1-2 | TRBV5-1 | many | CASSLAGGRGYTF | TGCGCCAGCAGCTTGGCTGGGGGACGGGGCTACACCTTC
TRBD1 | TRBJ1-2 | TRBV3-1 | few | CASSPLGQGGGYTF | TGTGCCAGCAGCCCGCTGGGACAGGGAGGTGGCTACACCTTC
NA | TRBJ1-1 | TRBV30 | NA | CAWSSPGLSTEAFF | TGTGCCTGGAGCTCCCCTGGCTTAAGCACTGAAGCTTTCTTT
NA | TRBJ2-3 | TRBV6-1 | few | CASRPHSSGYTDTQYF | TGTGCCAGCAGGCCCCATAGCTCCGGCTACACAGATACGCAGTATTTT
TRBD2 | TRBJ2-1 | TRBV20-1 | NA | CSATPFGREWNEQFF | TGCAGTGCAACCCCCTTTGGGCGGGAGTGGAATGAGCAGTTCTTC
TRBD2 | TRBJ2-1 | TRBV3-1 | many | CASSSGLASSYNEQFF | TGTGCCAGCAGCTCGGGACTAGCGAGCTCCTACAATGAGCAGTTCTTC
NA | TRBJ2-3 | TRBV6-1 | NA | CAGGSVADTQYF | TGTGCCGGGGGCAGCGTCGCAGATACGCAGTATTTT
TRBD1 | TRBJ2-2 | TRBV5-5 | few | CASTPRTGPGELFF | TGTGCCAGCACCCCCAGGACAGGGCCCGGGGAGCTGTTTTTT
NA | TRBJ1-4 | TRBV5-1 | many | CASSFGDDEKLFF | TGCGCCAGCAGCTTTGGGGACGATGAAAAACTGTTTTTT
NA | TRBJ2-5 | TRBV2 | NA | CAIFAQTYQETQYF | TGTGCCATCTTCGCGCAGACGTACCAAGAGACCCAGTACTTC
NA | TRBJ2-3 | TRBV19 | few | CASSRVADTQYF | TGTGCCAGTAGTAGGGTAGCAGATACGCAGTATTTT
TRBD2 | TRBJ2-1 | TRBV10-3 | few | CAISLPGTSGRGNEQFF | TGTGCCATCAGTCTCCCCGGGACTAGCGGGAGAGGGAATGAGCAGTTCTTC
TRBD1 | TRBJ2-3 | TRBV24-1 | NA | CATSDPRGPSTDTQYF | TGTGCCACCAGTGATCCGAGGGGGCCTAGCACAGATACGCAGTATTTT
TRBD1 | TRBJ2-5 | TRBV4-1 | many | CASSQDGTGREETQYF | TGCGCCAGCAGCCAAGACGGGACAGGGAGGGAAGAGACCCAGTACTTC
NA | TRBJ2-7 | TRBV5-1 | few | CASSLAGGAGEQYF | TGCGCCAGCAGCTTGGCTGGGGGCGCGGGCGAGCAGTACTTC
TRBD1 | TRBJ1-5 | TRBV2 | many | CASTERTGVNQPQHF | TGTGCCAGCACGGAAAGGACAGGGGTCAATCAGCCCCAGCATTTT
NA | TRBJ2-5 | TRBV5-6 | many | CASSLALLETQYF | TGTGCCAGCAGCTTAGCCCTTTTAGAGACCCAGTACTTC
TRBD1 | TRBJ1-5 | TRBV19 | NA | CASSSQTGYFQPQHF | TGTGCCAGTAGTTCCCAGACAGGGTATTTTCAGCCCCAGCATTTT
TRBD2 | TRBJ2-1 | TRBV20-1 | many | CSARDLGLAGGEQFF | TGCAGTGCTAGAGATCTTGGACTAGCGGGAGGTGAGCAGTTCTTC
NA | TRBJ2-1 | TRBV15 | few | CATSERVSSYNEQFF | TGTGCCACCAGTGAGCGGGTAAGCTCCTACAATGAGCAGTTCTTC
NA | TRBJ2-1 | TRBV12-3/TRBV12-4 | many | CASSPLLQGNEQFF | TGTGCCAGCAGTCCATTACTACAGGGAAATGAGCAGTTCTTC
NA | TRBJ2-1 | TRBV5-4 | many | CASSSLQSSYNEQFF | TGTGCCAGCAGCTCGTTACAGAGCTCCTACAATGAGCAGTTCTTC
TRBD1 | TRBJ1-5 | TRBV27 | NA | CASRDRGLSNQPQHF | TGTGCCAGCAGAGACAGGGGGCTTAGCAATCAGCCCCAGCATTTT
NA | TRBJ2-3 | TRBV9 | NA | CASSVETGRGDTQYF | TGTGCCAGCAGCGTAGAGACGGGAAGGGGAGATACGCAGTATTTT